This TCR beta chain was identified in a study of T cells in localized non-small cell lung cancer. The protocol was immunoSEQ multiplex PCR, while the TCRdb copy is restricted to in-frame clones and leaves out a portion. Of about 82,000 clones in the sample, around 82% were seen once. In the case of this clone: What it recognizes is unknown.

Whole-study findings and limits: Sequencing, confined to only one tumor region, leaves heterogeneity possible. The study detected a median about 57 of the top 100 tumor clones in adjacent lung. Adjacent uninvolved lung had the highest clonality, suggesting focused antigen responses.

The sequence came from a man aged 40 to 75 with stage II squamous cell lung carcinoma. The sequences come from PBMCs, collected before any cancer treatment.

As DNA, the CDR3 is TGTGCCAGCAGTTACTCGAAGGGGCGCAACTATGGCTACACCTTC. Its translation: CASSYSKGRNYGYTF. The J gene is TRBJ1-2, the V gene TRBV6-5, with D possibly matching TRBD1 (5 bases). The CDR3 loop spans 15 amino acids. CDR1 MNHEY and CDR2 SVGAGI come from the germline V gene. The V end lost 0 bases, the J end lost 2 bases, and 10 bases lay between the germline ends.